The 12 T cell receptor beta chains given below trace back to one sample, sequenced in a study of blood T cell repertoires in COVID-19 (dated by TCRdb to the early 2020s). The method was the immunoSEQ multiplex PCR assay. Not all clones reach the TCRdb copy of this immuneACCESS table, which keeps in-frame sequences only. Checked studies attribute under half of the gap to unresolved V genes and leave the rest unexplained. The sample table contains 55,000 to 80,000 clones; only one count was recorded for approximately 79% of them. The top ten hold 15% to 20% of the sample. Sequences were obtained from peripheral blood. These receptors originate from a man aged 60 to 75 with acute or convalescent COVID-19.

The chain carries TRBV27 and TRBJ2-1; tentative D call: TRBD2 (5 bases). Trimming pared 3 bases from V and 6 bases from J, leaving 12 bases between. Germline loops: CDR1 MNHEY, CDR2 SMNVEV (reference sequence). This CDR3 comprises 14 residues. CDR3 nucleotide sequence: TGTGCCAGCAGTTTGATCCGCGGGCTCAATGAGCAGTTCTTC. It codes for CASSLIRGLNEQFF.

This clone was recorded only once. The chain carries TRBV18 and TRBJ2-7; D may be TRBD2 (5 bases). Trimming removed 3 bases from V and 4 bases from J, with 10 bases in between. The CDR3 has 13 residues. From germline, CDR1 is KGHSH and CDR2 LQKENI. The CDR3 DNA follows: TGTGCCAGCTCACCGCTAGCCAATTACGAGCAGTACTTC. It translates to CASSPLANYEQYF. Combining the CDR3 with reference TRBV18 and TRBJ2-7 gives the whole variable domain NAGVMQNPRHLVRRRGQEARLRCSPMKGHSHVYWYRQLPEEGLKFMVYLQKENIIDESGMPKERFSAEFPKEGPSILRIQQVVRGDSAAYFCASSPLANYEQYFGPGTRLTVT.

V is TRBV27 and J is TRBJ2-1, with TRBD2 matching over 9 bases. The length of the CDR3 is 15 residues. V lost 8 bases to trimming and J lost 0 bases; unmatched junction nucleotides: 5. Per the germline V gene, CDR1 is MNHEY and CDR2 is SMNVEV (reference sequence). This CDR3 reads CASQAGGPSYNEQFF. In DNA, the CDR3 is TGTGCCAGCCAAGCGGGAGGCCCCTCCTACAATGAGCAGTTCTTC.

The rearrangement links TRBV19 to TRBJ2-7; 7 bases are a match to TRBD1. This CDR3 has 12 residues. V dropped 7 bases and J dropped 4; count of bases not matched to a gene: 4. Germline V gene sequence: CDR1 LNHDA, CDR2 SQIVND (reference sequence). The CDR3 bases are TGTGCCAGTAACAACAGGGGTTACGAGCAGTACTTC. Its protein is CASNNRGYEQYF. The full variable domain, rest sourced from reference TRBV19 and TRBJ2-7, is DGGITQSPKYLFRKEGQNVTLSCEQNLNHDAMYWYRQDPGQGLRLIYYSQIVNDFQKGDIAEGYSVSREKKESFPLTVTSAQKNPTAFYLCASNNRGYEQYFGPGTRLTVT.

The chain couples TRBV25-1 to TRBJ1-2; TRBD1 matches at 7 bases. From germline, CDR1 is MGHDK and CDR2 SYGVNS. The CDR3 loop spans 16 amino acids. With 7 bases clipped from V and 4 bases from J, the junction kept 15 bases outside the gene matches. CDR3 bases: TGTGCCAGCACCGGAACAGGGGCCGCCGAGGGCTATGGCTACACCTTC. The encoded protein is CASTGTGAAEGYGYTF.

V and J are TRBV3-1 (or the pseudogene TRBV3-2) and TRBJ2-1, with a tentative D call TRBD2 (5 bases). Germline CDR1 is LGHDT and CDR2 is YNNKEL (reference sequence). V lost 0 bases, J lost 2 bases, and 11 bases lay in between. The CDR3 sequence is 16 residues long. The chain's CDR3 is CASSQEVAYTYNEQFF. The DNA for the CDR3 is TGTGCCAGCAGCCAAGAAGTAGCGTACACCTACAATGAGCAGTTCTTC.

This sequence joins TRBV19 and TRBJ1-2; TRBD1 matches 8 bases. The CDR3 spans 15 residues. Germline values: CDR1 LNHDA, CDR2 SQIVND (reference sequence). With 7 bases clipped from V and 3 bases from J, the junction kept 10 bases outside the gene matches. The CDR3 region has the DNA TGTGCCAGTACTCTCTTACAGGGGGTCGACTATGGCTACACCTTC. Translation gives CASTLLQGVDYGYTF.

This clone was found once. J is TRBJ1-1 and V is TRBV5-1; D remains unclear. The CDR3 covers 14 residues. With 7 bases removed from V and 0 bases from J, the gap between germline ends came to 13 bases. Germline V gene data show CDR1 as SGHRS and CDR2 as YFSETQ. CDR3: CASGEYVMNTEAFF. The CDR3 DNA sequence: TGCGCCAGCGGTGAGTACGTTATGAACACTGAAGCTTTCTTT.

The chain couples TRBV6-6 to TRBJ2-2, with D perhaps matching TRBD1 (5 bases). V was pared by 6 bases and J by 4 bases, with 9 bases between. This CDR3 has 13 amino acids. CDR1 MNHNY and CDR2 SVGAGI come from the germline V gene (reference sequence). The chain's CDR3 is CASRGPATGELFF. CDR3 DNA: TGTGCCAGCAGGGGGCCGGCCACCGGGGAGCTGTTTTTT.

The chain joins TRBV5-6 to TRBJ2-3; the D gene is possibly TRBD1 (6 bases). The V end lost 1 base, the J end lost 6 bases, and 18 bases lay between the germline ends. The CDR3 is made up of 16 amino acids. The V gene's germline CDR1 is SGHDT and CDR2 YYEEEE. The CDR3 DNA is TGTGCCAGCAGCTTGAACGGGGCAGGGGCTAGGGATACGCAGTATTTT. This gives the protein CASSLNGAGARDTQYF.

This chain connects TRBV6-2 or TRBV6-3 to TRBJ2-3; 7 positions agree with TRBD2. CDR3 size: 15 residues. Looked up from germline, CDR1 is MNHEY and CDR2 is SVGEGT. Trimming removed 2 bases from V and 6 bases from J; junction bases left unmatched: 8. In DNA form, the CDR3 reads TGTGCCAGCAGTTACGAGCTAGCGGCTTCGGATACGCAGTATTTT. This translates into CASSYELAASDTQYF.

The genes are TRBV6-5 and TRBJ2-3, with D possibly matching TRBD2 (6 bases). This CDR3 region has 14 residues. Germline-derived CDR1 and CDR2 are MNHEY and SVGAGI. The V end lost 7 bases, the J end lost 10 bases, and 21 bases lay between the germline ends. Written as DNA, the CDR3 is TGTGCCAGCACCCGGGGACTTTCAGACGGATCGCAGTATTTT. Translation gives CASTRGLSDGSQYF.